This TCR beta chain was sequenced for a study of T cell responses to AZD1222 COVID-19 vaccine. Study-wide context: It was second doses at about 4 or about 12 weeks that were pooled. Findings of the study overall: At 160-218 and 743-854, vaccine-associated CD4 TCRs were dominant, and they spanned spike. Elevations in Spike-specific TCR breadth and depth followed administration of two AZD1222 doses.

V gave up 4 bases and J gave up 1 base, with 4 bases separating them. The CDR3 is made up of 11 amino acids. In germline, CDR1 is GTSNPN, CDR2 SVGIG (reference sequence). Assay: immunoSEQ multiplex PCR; the TCRdb copy retains only in-frame clones and omits some. The repertoire has tens of thousands of clones, around nine tenths of them found once; the top ten carry 4.2%. As regards this clone: What it binds is unknown.

The chain recombines TRBV30 with TRBJ1-1; D unclear. The receptor was derived from an adult in good health. The source material was peripheral blood, sampled on day 0 of AZD1222 vaccination. This CDR3 reads CAWTKNTEAFF. In nucleotides, the CDR3 is TGTGCCTGGACCAAGAACACTGAAGCTTTCTTT. Variable domain in full (rest from reference TRBV30 and TRBJ1-1): SQTIHQWPATLVQPVGSPLSLECTVEGTSNPNLYWYRQAAGRGLQLLFYSVGIGQISSEVPQNLSASRPQDRQFILSSKKLLLSDSGFYLCAWTKNTEAFFGQGTRLTVV.